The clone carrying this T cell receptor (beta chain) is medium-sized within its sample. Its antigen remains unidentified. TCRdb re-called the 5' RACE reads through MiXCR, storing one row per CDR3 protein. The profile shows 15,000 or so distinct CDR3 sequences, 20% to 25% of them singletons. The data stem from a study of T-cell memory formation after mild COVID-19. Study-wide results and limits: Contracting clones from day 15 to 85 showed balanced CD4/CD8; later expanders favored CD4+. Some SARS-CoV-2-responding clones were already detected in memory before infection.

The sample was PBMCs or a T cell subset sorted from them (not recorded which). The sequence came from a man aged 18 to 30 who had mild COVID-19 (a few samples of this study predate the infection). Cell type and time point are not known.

CDR3 sequence: CASSPRPHEQYF. CDR3 sequence (DNA): TGTGCCAGCAGCCCCCGTCCCCACGAGCAGTACTTC. The chain carries TRBV7-9 and TRBJ2-7; D is unresolved. CDR3 size: 12 residues. Germline V gene data show CDR1 as SEHNR and CDR2 as FQNEAQ (reference sequence). V lost 5 bases and J lost 5, with 10 bases in between. The full variable domain, completed using reference TRBV7-9 and TRBJ2-7, is DTGVSQNPRHKITKRGQNVTFRCDPISEHNRLYWYRQTLGQGPEFLTYFQNEAQLEKSRLLSDRFSAERPKGSFSTLEIQRTEQGDSAMYLCASSPRPHEQYFGPGTRLTVT.